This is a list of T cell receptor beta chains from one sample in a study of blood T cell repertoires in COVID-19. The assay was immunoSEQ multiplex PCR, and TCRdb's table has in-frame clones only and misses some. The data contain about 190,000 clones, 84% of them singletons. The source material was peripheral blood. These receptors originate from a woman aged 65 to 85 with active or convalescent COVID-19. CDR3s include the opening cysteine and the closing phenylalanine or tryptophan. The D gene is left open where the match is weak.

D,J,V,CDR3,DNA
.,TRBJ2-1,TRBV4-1,CASSQEPGLYNEQFF,TGCGCCAGCAGCCAAGAACCCGGACTCTACAATGAGCAGTTCTTC
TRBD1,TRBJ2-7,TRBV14,CASSQWDRGQAEQYF,TGTGCCAGCAGCCAATGGGACAGGGGGCAAGCCGAGCAGTACTTC
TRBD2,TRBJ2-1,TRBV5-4,CASSFSGRAGDEQFF,TGTGCCAGCAGCTTTAGCGGGAGGGCCGGAGATGAGCAGTTCTTC
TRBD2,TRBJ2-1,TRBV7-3,CASSLAGGVNEQFF,TGTGCCAGCAGCTTAGCGGGAGGAGTAAATGAGCAGTTCTTC
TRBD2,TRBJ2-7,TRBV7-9,CASSPGLAGVQKQYF,TGTGCCAGCAGCCCGGGACTAGCGGGAGTTCAGAAGCAGTACTTC
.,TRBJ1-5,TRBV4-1,CASSHREANQPQHF,TGCGCCAGCAGCCATCGGGAGGCAAATCAGCCCCAGCATTTT
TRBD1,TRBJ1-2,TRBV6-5,CASRTGGGYGYTF,TGTGCCAGTAGGACAGGGGGTGGCTATGGCTACACCTTC
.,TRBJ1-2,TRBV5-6,CASRVQGPTLYGYTF,TGTGCCAGCAGGGTCCAGGGGCCCACTCTCTATGGCTACACCTTC
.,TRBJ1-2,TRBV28,CASQGPSWARNYGYTF,TGTGCCAGCCAAGGCCCAAGTTGGGCACGGAACTATGGCTACACCTTC
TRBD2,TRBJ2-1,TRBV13,CASSLGPKTSGSYNEQFF,TGTGCCAGCAGCTTAGGCCCAAAAACTAGCGGGAGTTACAATGAGCAGTTCTTC
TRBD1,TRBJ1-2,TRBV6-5,CARGTDYGYTF,TGTGCCAGAGGGACAGATTATGGCTACACCTTC
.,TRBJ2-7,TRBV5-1,CASSFGGREQYF,TGCGCCAGCAGCTTCGGAGGAAGGGAGCAGTACTTC
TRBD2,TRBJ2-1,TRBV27,CASSPVAGGGSYNEQFF,TGTGCCAGCAGTCCAGTGGCGGGGGGGGGCTCCTACAATGAGCAGTTCTTC
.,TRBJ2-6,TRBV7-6,CASSWGEISGANVLTF,TGTGCCAGCAGCTGGGGGGAGATTTCTGGGGCCAACGTCCTGACTTTC